This T cell receptor (beta chain) was retrieved from a study of blood T cell repertoires in COVID-19. Study-wide context: T cells, B-cell-depleted T cells, or PBMCs supplied cDNA or gDNA.

Sequencing used immunoSEQ multiplex PCR; TCRdb keeps in-frame clones, though not all of them. This table holds over 50,000 clones, around 90% found once. Germline V CDR1 and CDR2: LNHNV, YYDKDF (reference sequence). After removal of 0 bases from V and 8 bases from J, the junction contained 7 bases not matched to a gene. This CDR3 comprises 15 residues. The chain has TRBV15 and TRBJ1-3; 7 bases map to TRBD1. What was sequenced was peripheral blood. The TCR comes from a human donor in a cohort sampled during active COVID-19. In DNA, the CDR3 is TGTGCCACCAGCAGAGATGTTCGACAGGGACACACCATATATTTT. It specifies CATSRDVRQGHTIYF.